The 4 T cell receptor beta chains in this list originate from one sample, sequenced in a study of beta chain features in type 1 diabetes. The study reverse transcribed the entire isolated RNA, so it sequenced expressed TCRB transcripts. Clones were read by immunoSEQ multiplex PCR, and TCRdb kept only the in-frame ones, dropping some. The sample has under 450,000 clones, roughly 13% seen once. The sequencing input was naive CD4+ T cells from blood. All receptors come from a young man in good health.

This clone has just a few counts. The chain has TRBV14 and TRBJ2-5; a weak D match, TRBD2 (5 bases). The germline gives CDR1 SGHDN, CDR2 FVKESK. This CDR3 has 17 residues. V was cut by 0 bases and J by 0 bases, with 14 bases left in between. The DNA of the CDR3 is TGTGCCAGCAGCCAAGATAGGTCTAGCCGTGACCAAGAGACCCAGTACTTC. Its translation: CASSQDRSSRDQETQYF.

A remark on this clone: This may be a read error, as it is one base from a much larger clone. The rearrangement uses TRBV11-2 and TRBJ2-5; no firm D call. The CDR3 totals 11 residues. In germline, CDR1 is SGHAT, CDR2 FQNNGV. V lost 5 bases to trimming and J lost 2 bases, with 3 bases between them. In nucleotides, the CDR3 is TGTGCCAGCAGCACGCAAGAGACCCAGTACTTC. It yields the protein CASSTQETQYF.

In nucleotides, the CDR3 is TGTGCCGTGGACAGGGGCTACAATGAGCAGTTCTTC. Amino acids: CAVDRGYNEQFF. J is TRBJ2-1 and V is TRBV10-3; 9 bases are a match to TRBD1. CDR1 ENHRY and CDR2 SYGVKD come from the germline V gene. The CDR3 length is 12 residues. J was trimmed by 3 bases and V by 11 bases; bases with no gene match: 2.

This clone showed up just once. The chain carries TRBV15 and TRBJ2-1, with D perhaps TRBD1 (6 bases). The germline CDR1 and CDR2 sequences are LNHNV and YYDKDF (reference sequence). Trimming took 3 bases from V and 0 from J, leaving 12 bases between them. The CDR3 totals 16 residues. CDR3 coding DNA: TGTGCCACCAGCAGGGGGGCAGGGATCTCCTACAATGAGCAGTTCTTC. Protein: CATSRGAGISYNEQFF.